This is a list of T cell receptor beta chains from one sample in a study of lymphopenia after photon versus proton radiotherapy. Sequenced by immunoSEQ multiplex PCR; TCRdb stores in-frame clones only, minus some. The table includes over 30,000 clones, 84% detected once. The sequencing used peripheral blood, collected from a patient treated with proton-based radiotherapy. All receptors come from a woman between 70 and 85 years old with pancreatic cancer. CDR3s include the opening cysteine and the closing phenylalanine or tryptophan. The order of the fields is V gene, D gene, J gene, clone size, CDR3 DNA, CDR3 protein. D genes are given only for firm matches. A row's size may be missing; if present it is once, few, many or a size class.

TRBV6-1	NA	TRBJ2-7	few	TGTGCCAGCATATCCGGCACTACGAGCTCCTACGAGCAGTACTTC	CASISGTTSSYEQYF
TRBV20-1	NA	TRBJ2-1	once	TGCAGTGCTCAGACAGCCCCTCTCCTCTTC	CSAQTAPLLF
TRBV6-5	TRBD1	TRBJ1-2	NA	TGTGCCAGCAGCAAGGGACAGGGGAATACTGATGGCTACACCTTC	CASSKGQGNTDGYTF
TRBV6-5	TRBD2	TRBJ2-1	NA	TGTGCCAGCAGTTACTCGAAAGCGGGACTGCACAATGAGCAGTTCTTC	CASSYSKAGLHNEQFF
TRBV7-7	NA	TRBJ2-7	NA	TGTGCTAGCAGCTTAAGTCAGGGCTACGAGCAGTACTTC	CASSLSQGYEQYF
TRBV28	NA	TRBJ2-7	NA	TGTGCCAGCAGACAGAGACAGGTTTCCTACGAGCAGTACTTC	CASRQRQVSYEQYF
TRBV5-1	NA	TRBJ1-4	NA	TGCGCCAGCAGCTTGGGTACACTAGCAACTAATGAAAAACTGTTTTTT	CASSLGTLATNEKLFF
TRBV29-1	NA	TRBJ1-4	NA	TGCAGCGTTGAAGATCCCCCGGAAGCAACTAATGAAAAACTGTTTTTT	CSVEDPPEATNEKLFF
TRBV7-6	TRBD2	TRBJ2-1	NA	TGTGCCAGCAGCGAACCTAGCGGGGGGCCCAATGAGCAGTTCTTC	CASSEPSGGPNEQFF
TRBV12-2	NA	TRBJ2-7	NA	TGTGCAAGTCGCAGCCATAGGGGGTTTTCCTACGAGCAGTACTTC	CASRSHRGFSYEQYF
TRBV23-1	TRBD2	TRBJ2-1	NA	TGCGCCAGCAGTCGAAGTCCGGGACTAGCGGCCTACAATGAGCAGTTCTTC	CASSRSPGLAAYNEQFF
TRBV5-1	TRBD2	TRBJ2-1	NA	TGCGCCAGCAGCTTGGAGCGGACTAGGCAGTTCTTC	CASSLERTRQFF
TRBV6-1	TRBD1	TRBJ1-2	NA	TGTGCCAGCAGTGAAGAAGGCAGGGGGCATGTTGGCTACACCTTC	CASSEEGRGHVGYTF
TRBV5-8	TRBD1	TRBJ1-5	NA	TGTGCCAGCAGCCTAACGACAGGGGGCTCTCAGCCCCAGCATTTT	CASSLTTGGSQPQHF
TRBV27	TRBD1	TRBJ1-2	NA	TGTGCCAGCAGTTCAACAGGGGTTGGAATTTGGAACTATGGCTACACCTTC	CASSSTGVGIWNYGYTF
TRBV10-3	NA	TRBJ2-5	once	TGTGCCATCAGTGAGTCGCCGGAGCAGACCCAGTACTTC	CAISESPEQTQYF
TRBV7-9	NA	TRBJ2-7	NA	TGTGCCAGCAGCTCCTCCGGGACCTTCTACGAGCAGTACTTC	CASSSSGTFYEQYF
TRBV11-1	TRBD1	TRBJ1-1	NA	TGTGCCAGCAGCTTAGCCCGGACAGGGGGATCTTTCTTT	CASSLARTGGSFF
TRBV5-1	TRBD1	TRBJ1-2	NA	TGCGCCAGCAGCCCGTGGACAGGGAACTATGGCTACACCTTC	CASSPWTGNYGYTF
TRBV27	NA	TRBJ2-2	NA	TGTGCCAGCAGTCCGGGGCGGAACACCGGGGAGCTGTTTTTT	CASSPGRNTGELFF
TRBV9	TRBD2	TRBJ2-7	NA	TGTGCCAGCAGCCCCCGGGCTAGCGGGAGCTACGAGCAGTACTTC	CASSPRASGSYEQYF
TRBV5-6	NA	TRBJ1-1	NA	TGTGCCAGCAGCTTGGACCACACTGAAGCTTTCTTT	CASSLDHTEAFF
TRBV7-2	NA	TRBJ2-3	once	TGTGCCAGCAGCTTGTTTCGAAAAAGGGCCGGCACGCAGTATTTT	CASSLFRKRAGTQYF
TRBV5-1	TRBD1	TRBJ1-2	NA	TGCGCCAGCAGCGCCGGACAGGCCTCGTATGGCTACACCTTC	CASSAGQASYGYTF